This is a list of T cell receptor beta chains from one sample in a study of T cells in Graves' hyperthyroidism and ophthalmopathy. From the multiplex PCR reads, TCRdb called clonotypes with MiXCR, one entry per CDR3 protein. The data contain about 600,000 distinct CDR3 sequences, approximately 16% of them singletons. Source material: blood. The receptors stem from a woman between 40 and 50 years old with Graves' ophthalmopathy. CDR3s include the opening cysteine and the closing phenylalanine or tryptophan. D genes are given only for firm matches. Expanded clones are given a class, and other clones once, few, many or no size at all.

abundance: many; j_gene: TRBJ2-7; d_gene: TRBD2; v_gene: TRBV7-2; CDR3aa: CASSLDPPLALSSYEQYF
abundance: .; j_gene: TRBJ2-1; d_gene: .; v_gene: TRBV27; CDR3aa: CASSLRSVRPNEQFF
abundance: .; j_gene: TRBJ2-1; d_gene: TRBD2; v_gene: TRBV10-2; CDR3aa: CASRVAGGLYNEQFF
abundance: .; j_gene: TRBJ2-5; d_gene: .; v_gene: TRBV4-1; CDR3aa: CASSQEVLTLKYF
abundance: many; j_gene: TRBJ2-1; d_gene: TRBD2; v_gene: TRBV11-2; CDR3aa: CASSLWGTSGRNEQFF
abundance: .; j_gene: TRBJ2-2; d_gene: .; v_gene: TRBV20-1; CDR3aa: CSAREGGGNTGELFF
abundance: many; j_gene: TRBJ2-3; d_gene: .; v_gene: TRBV27; CDR3aa: CASSDQGALSTDTQYF
abundance: few; j_gene: TRBJ2-7; d_gene: .; v_gene: TRBV4-1; CDR3aa: CASSQDGLVRQYF
abundance: many; j_gene: TRBJ2-5; d_gene: TRBD2; v_gene: TRBV12-3/TRBV12-4; CDR3aa: CATGLAGAQETQYF
abundance: .; j_gene: TRBJ1-5; d_gene: .; v_gene: TRBV20-1; CDR3aa: CSARDTRRPNQPQHF
abundance: many; j_gene: TRBJ2-1; d_gene: TRBD2; v_gene: TRBV11-2; CDR3aa: CASSFSSGNNYNEQFF
abundance: .; j_gene: TRBJ2-5; d_gene: TRBD2; v_gene: TRBV20-1; CDR3aa: CSARDRTSGPLAPQYF
abundance: .; j_gene: TRBJ1-4; d_gene: TRBD1; v_gene: TRBV20-1; CDR3aa: CSARETGREFKLFF
abundance: few; j_gene: TRBJ2-3; d_gene: .; v_gene: TRBV3-1; CDR3aa: CASSQDQGPTDTQYF
abundance: many; j_gene: TRBJ2-1; d_gene: .; v_gene: TRBV20-1; CDR3aa: CRHAGANEQFF
abundance: many; j_gene: TRBJ2-7; d_gene: .; v_gene: TRBV7-2; CDR3aa: CASSLQSYEQYF
abundance: .; j_gene: TRBJ2-7; d_gene: .; v_gene: TRBV5-1; CDR3aa: CASSQDPQGRYEQYF
abundance: .; j_gene: TRBJ2-1; d_gene: .; v_gene: TRBV29-1; CDR3aa: CSVVQQDSYNEQFF
abundance: many; j_gene: TRBJ2-1; d_gene: .; v_gene: TRBV5-4; CDR3aa: CASSLASEVYNEQFF
abundance: many; j_gene: TRBJ2-1; d_gene: .; v_gene: TRBV11-2; CDR3aa: CASSLGPTSRKQFF
abundance: many; j_gene: TRBJ1-1; d_gene: .; v_gene: TRBV18; CDR3aa: CASSPQGSDTEAFF
abundance: .; j_gene: TRBJ2-3; d_gene: TRBD2; v_gene: TRBV14; CDR3aa: CASSQERGLAGTDTQYF
abundance: .; j_gene: TRBJ2-7; d_gene: TRBD1; v_gene: TRBV27; CDR3aa: CASSSPRGRTYEQYF
abundance: few; j_gene: TRBJ1-2; d_gene: TRBD1; v_gene: TRBV6-2/TRBV6-3; CDR3aa: CASSYSNRGGYGYTF
abundance: many; j_gene: TRBJ2-5; d_gene: .; v_gene: TRBV3-1; CDR3aa: CASSQDLSGYGETQYF
abundance: .; j_gene: TRBJ2-6; d_gene: .; v_gene: TRBV5-6; CDR3aa: CASSFRSYFSGANVLTF
abundance: many; j_gene: TRBJ2-1; d_gene: TRBD2; v_gene: TRBV11-2; CDR3aa: CASSPISGGSYNEQFF
abundance: many; j_gene: TRBJ2-1; d_gene: TRBD1; v_gene: TRBV12-3/TRBV12-4; CDR3aa: CASSLGQGRDNEQFF
abundance: .; j_gene: TRBJ1-6; d_gene: .; v_gene: TRBV27; CDR3aa: CASSPQPHNSPLHF
abundance: .; j_gene: TRBJ1-5; d_gene: .; v_gene: TRBV10-2; CDR3aa: CASSESTNSRVSNQPQHF
abundance: many; j_gene: TRBJ2-6; d_gene: .; v_gene: TRBV28; CDR3aa: CASSLSESGANVLTF
abundance: many; j_gene: TRBJ2-6; d_gene: .; v_gene: TRBV6-2/TRBV6-3; CDR3aa: CASTTGSGANVLTF
abundance: .; j_gene: TRBJ2-1; d_gene: .; v_gene: TRBV27; CDR3aa: CASRSDYLGLWNEQFF
abundance: many; j_gene: TRBJ1-1; d_gene: .; v_gene: TRBV30; CDR3aa: CAWSGSDNTEAFF
abundance: many; j_gene: TRBJ2-1; d_gene: TRBD2; v_gene: TRBV27; CDR3aa: CASSPRTFGLAGGGEQFF
abundance: many; j_gene: TRBJ2-2; d_gene: .; v_gene: TRBV5-1; CDR3aa: CASSLADTNTGELFF
abundance: many; j_gene: TRBJ2-7; d_gene: TRBD2; v_gene: TRBV3-1; CDR3aa: CASSQGTSPVYEQYF
abundance: .; j_gene: TRBJ2-1; d_gene: .; v_gene: TRBV19; CDR3aa: CASSIASSSSYNERFF
abundance: few; j_gene: TRBJ1-5; d_gene: .; v_gene: TRBV19; CDR3aa: CASSIDQMAGDNQPQHF
abundance: many; j_gene: TRBJ2-1; d_gene: .; v_gene: TRBV3-1; CDR3aa: CASSQVPGAVGDEQFF
abundance: .; j_gene: TRBJ2-5; d_gene: TRBD2; v_gene: TRBV3-1; CDR3aa: CASSVGAGGLETQYF
abundance: many; j_gene: TRBJ2-7; d_gene: .; v_gene: TRBV28; CDR3aa: CASSLGGVPYEQYF
abundance: .; j_gene: TRBJ2-7; d_gene: .; v_gene: TRBV5-1; CDR3aa: CASSLGQSGPVEQYF
abundance: .; j_gene: TRBJ1-1; d_gene: .; v_gene: TRBV19; CDR3aa: CASTNFLSGAARVEAFF
abundance: once; j_gene: TRBJ2-7; d_gene: .; v_gene: TRBV27; CDR3aa: CASSLKGTSYSYEQYF
abundance: many; j_gene: TRBJ2-1; d_gene: TRBD1; v_gene: TRBV28; CDR3aa: CASSSDRAYNEQFF
abundance: .; j_gene: TRBJ1-4; d_gene: .; v_gene: TRBV10-3; CDR3aa: CASRSSAEATNEKLFF
abundance: few; j_gene: TRBJ1-1; d_gene: .; v_gene: TRBV6-1; CDR3aa: CASSPGLGDTEAFF